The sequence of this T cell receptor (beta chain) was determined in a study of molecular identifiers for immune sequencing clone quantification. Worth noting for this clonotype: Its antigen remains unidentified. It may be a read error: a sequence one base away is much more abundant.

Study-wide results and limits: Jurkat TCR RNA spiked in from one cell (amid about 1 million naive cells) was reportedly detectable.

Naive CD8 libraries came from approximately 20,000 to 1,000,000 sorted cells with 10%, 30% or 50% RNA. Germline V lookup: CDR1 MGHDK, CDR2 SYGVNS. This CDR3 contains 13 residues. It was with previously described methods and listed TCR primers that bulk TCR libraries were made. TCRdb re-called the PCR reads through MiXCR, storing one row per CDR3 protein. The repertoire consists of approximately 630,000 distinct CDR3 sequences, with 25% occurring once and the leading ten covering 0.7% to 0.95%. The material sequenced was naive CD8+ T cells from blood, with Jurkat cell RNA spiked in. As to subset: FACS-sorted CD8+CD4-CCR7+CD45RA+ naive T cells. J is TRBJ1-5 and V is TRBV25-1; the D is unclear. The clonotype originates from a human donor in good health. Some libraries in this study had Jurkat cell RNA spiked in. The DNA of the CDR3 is TGTGTCAGCAGTGGATGGGGAGATCAGCCCCAGCATTTT. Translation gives CVSSGWGDQPQHF.